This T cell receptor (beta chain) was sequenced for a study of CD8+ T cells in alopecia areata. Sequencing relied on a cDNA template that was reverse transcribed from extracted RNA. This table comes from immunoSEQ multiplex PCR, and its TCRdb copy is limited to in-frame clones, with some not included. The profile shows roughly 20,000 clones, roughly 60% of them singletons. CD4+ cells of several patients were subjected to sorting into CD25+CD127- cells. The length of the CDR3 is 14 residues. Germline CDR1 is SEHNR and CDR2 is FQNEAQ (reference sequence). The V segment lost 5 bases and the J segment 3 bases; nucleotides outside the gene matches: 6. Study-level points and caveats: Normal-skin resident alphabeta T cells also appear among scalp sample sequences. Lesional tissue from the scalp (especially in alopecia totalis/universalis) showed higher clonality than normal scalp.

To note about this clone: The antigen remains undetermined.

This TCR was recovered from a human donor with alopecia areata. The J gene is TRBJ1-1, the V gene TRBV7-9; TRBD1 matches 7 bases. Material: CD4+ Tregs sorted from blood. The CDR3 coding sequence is TGTGCCAGCAGCGCGACAGGGAAGTACACTGAAGCTTTCTTT. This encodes CASSATGKYTEAFF.